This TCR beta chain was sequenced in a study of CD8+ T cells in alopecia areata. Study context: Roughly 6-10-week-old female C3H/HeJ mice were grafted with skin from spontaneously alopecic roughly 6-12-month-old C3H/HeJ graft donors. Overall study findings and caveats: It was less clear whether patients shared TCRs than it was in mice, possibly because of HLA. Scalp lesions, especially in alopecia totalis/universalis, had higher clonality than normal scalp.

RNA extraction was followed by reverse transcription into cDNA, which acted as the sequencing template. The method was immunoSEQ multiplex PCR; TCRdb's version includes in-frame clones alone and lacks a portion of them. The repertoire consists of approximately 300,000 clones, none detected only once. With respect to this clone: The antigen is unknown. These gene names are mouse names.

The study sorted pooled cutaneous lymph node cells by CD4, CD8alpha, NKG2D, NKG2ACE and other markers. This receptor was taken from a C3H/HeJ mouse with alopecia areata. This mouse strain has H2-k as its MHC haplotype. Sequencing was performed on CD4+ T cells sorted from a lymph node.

CDR3 DNA (partial): TGCACCTGCAGTGCAGATGTCTGGGGGGGCGCT. Translating gives CTCSADVWGGA. The entire CDR3 protein reads CTCSADVWGGAEQFF. The V call is TRBV1, the J call TRBJ2-1; TRBD2 matches at 10 bases. The read ends 4 residues shy of where the CDR3 ends; the end is completed using the germline J gene. Germline V gene lookup returns CDR1 NSQYPW and CDR2 LRSPGD (reference sequence). The CDR3 is 15 amino acids.